These 30 T cell receptor beta chains were sequenced from one sample in a study of shared clonotypes between healthy human individuals (dated by TCRdb to the early 2020s). Libraries were prepared through the immunoSEQ multiplex PCR assay. The table was pulled from immuneACCESS by TCRdb, which kept in-frame rearrangements only. Such tables lose some clones; where checked, under half of the loss comes from unresolved V genes, and the rest has no known cause. This sample has fewer than 400,000 clones in its table, and less than 85% of those were observed once. The top ten hold 10% of the sample. The specimen was memory CD4+ T cells sorted from blood. In light of the paper, this sample's cell subset or site label describes: CD45RA-negative fraction. Source of these receptors: a man between 25 and 39 years old in good health.

The rearrangement uses TRBV15 and TRBJ2-2, with 10 bases that match TRBD2. Trimming took 1 base from V and 6 from J; bases not matched to a gene: 14. The CDR3 has 19 amino acids. Per germline, CDR1 LNHNV and CDR2 YYDKDF (reference sequence). The CDR3 DNA follows: TGTGCCACCAGCAGAGGGCTAGCGGGAGCAAGGGTGGAGGCCGGGGAGCTGTTTTTT. Protein sequence: CATSRGLAGARVEAGELFF.

V usage is TRBV2 and J usage is TRBJ1-5; D is unclear. The CDR3 covers 13 residues. Deletions cut 9 bases from V and 5 bases from J, with 14 bases between. CDR1 is SNHLY and CDR2 is FYNNEI in the germline V gene. The CDR3 bases are TGTGCCAGTACTCAATTGCGGGATCAGCCCCAGCATTTT. It codes for CASTQLRDQPQHF.

The chain has TRBV14 and TRBJ1-1; D possibly corresponds to TRBD1 (6 bases). The CDR3 sequence is 13 residues long. Germline CDR1 and CDR2: SGHDN and FVKESK. V gave up 4 bases and J gave up 6 bases, with 12 bases separating them. The CDR3 bases are TGTGCCAGCAGCCCCAAGGGGGGTGCTGAAGCTTTCTTT. It is translated as CASSPKGGAEAFF. The variable domain in full, with the rest retrieved from reference TRBV14 and TRBJ1-1, is EAGVTQFPSHSVIEKGQTVTLRCDPISGHDNLYWYRRVMGKEIKFLLHFVKESKQDESGMPNNRFLAERTGGTYSTLKVQPAELEDSGVYFCASSPKGGAEAFFGQGTRLTVV.

The chain joins TRBV2 to TRBJ2-1; D unclear. The CDR3 contains 13 residues. Trimming removed 11 bases from V and 3 bases from J, with 14 bases in between. Germline loops: CDR1 SNHLY, CDR2 FYNNEI. The CDR3 DNA is TGTGCCGCCTCCCTTAATATCTACAATGAGCAGTTCTTC. Translating gives CAASLNIYNEQFF.

This clone appeared many times. This CDR3 is also generated by other DNA sequences in the sample. This chain connects TRBV29-1 to TRBJ2-7; 8 bases match TRBD1. The junction had 4 bases not matched to a gene; V was cut back by 5 bases and J by 7 bases. The CDR3 spans 11 residues. Germline V CDR1 and CDR2: SQVTM, ANQGSEA. The CDR3 sequence is CSVRTGFEQYF. The CDR3 bases are TGCAGCGTTCGGACAGGGTTTGAGCAGTACTTC.

This clone has more than one count but fewer than ten. The chain carries TRBV9 and TRBJ2-3; the match to TRBD2 covers 10 bases. Per germline, CDR1 SGDLS and CDR2 YYNGEE. With V trimmed by 1 base and J by 2 bases, 4 bases remained unmatched. The length of the CDR3 is 16 residues. CDR3 sequence: CASSVSAGGPTDTQYF. The CDR3 DNA reads TGTGCCAGCAGCGTATCAGCGGGAGGGCCCACAGATACGCAGTATTTT.

V gene TRBV11-2 combines with J gene TRBJ2-1; 13 positions agree with TRBD2. Germline CDR1 reads SGHAT; CDR2 reads FQNNGV. This CDR3 region has 14 residues. V lost 5 bases to trimming and J lost 9 bases; unmatched junction nucleotides: 4. CDR3 DNA: TGTGCCAGCAGCGCGGGACTAGCGGGAAGTGAGCAGTTCTTC. It is translated as CASSAGLAGSEQFF.

The V and J genes are TRBV27 and TRBJ2-3, with D hard to call. The CDR3 runs 14 residues. Germline V gene data show CDR1 as MNHEY and CDR2 as SMNVEV (reference sequence). V was trimmed by 6 bases and J by 0 bases, leaving 10 bases between them. CDR3 protein: CASRLTVSTDTQYF. The CDR3 DNA follows: TGTGCCAGCAGGCTCACAGTTAGCACAGATACGCAGTATTTT.

This clone appeared a few times. V usage is TRBV5-1 and J usage is TRBJ2-7; 12 bases are a match to TRBD2. The J segment lost 4 bases and the V segment lost 4 bases, leaving 9 bases of the junction unmatched. The CDR3 sequence is 16 residues long. Germline V gives CDR1 SGHRS, CDR2 YFSETQ. In DNA, the CDR3 is TGCGCCAGCAGCACCGGACTAGCGGGACCGGCGTACGAGCAGTACTTC. Translated: CASSTGLAGPAYEQYF.

There are a few counts of this clone. The chain links TRBV5-6 to TRBJ1-1; D gene uncertain. This CDR3 region has 14 residues. V lost 1 base and J lost 1, with 8 bases in between. Germline-derived CDR1 and CDR2 are SGHDT and YYEEEE. This chain's CDR3 is CASSLLFRNTEAFF. The CDR3 bases are TGTGCCAGCAGCTTGCTCTTCAGGAACACTGAAGCTTTCTTT.

This clone has just a few counts. This chain uses TRBV28 with TRBJ2-2; maybe TRBD1 (6 bases). CDR3 size: 15 residues. In germline, CDR1 is MDHEN, CDR2 SYDVKM. Between the trimmed V and J ends, which lost 6 bases and 1 base, there was a span of 12 bases. CDR3 sequence: CASSRLTGNTGELFF. The CDR3 bases are TGTGCCAGCAGCCGATTGACAGGGAACACCGGGGAGCTGTTTTTT.

Of note for this clone: An end of the junction differs from the germline gene, which may be a read error. V gene TRBV28 combines with J gene TRBJ2-7; tentatively, D is TRBD1 (6 bases). This CDR3 has 12 residues. CDR1 is MDHEN, CDR2 SYDVKM, per germline. For the CDR3, the DNA is TGTGCCAGCAATTTACAGGGCTTCGAGCAGTACTTC. This sequence encodes CASNLQGFEQYF.

The chain recombines TRBV9 with TRBJ1-3; maybe TRBD1 (5 bases). Germline V gives CDR1 SGDLS, CDR2 YYNGEE. Trimming removed 5 bases from V and 3 bases from J, with 9 bases in between. The CDR3 extends over 13 amino acids. In DNA, the CDR3 is TGTGCCAGCAGTCAAACAGGTGGAAACACCATATATTTT. It codes for CASSQTGGNTIYF.

The sample holds many counts of this clone. This chain uses TRBV27 with TRBJ2-5; perhaps TRBD2 as D (6 bases). Per germline, CDR1 MNHEY and CDR2 SMNVEV (reference sequence). V was pared by 5 bases and J by 3 bases, with 13 bases between. This CDR3 region has 14 residues. In DNA, the CDR3 is TGTGCCAGCAGTCCCTGGGGGGTAAAAGAGACCCAGTACTTC. This encodes CASSPWGVKETQYF.

The chain couples TRBV6-5 to TRBJ2-1; the D gene is possibly TRBD2 (6 bases). V lost 4 bases and J 4 bases, leaving 8 bases between the germline ends. Germline CDR1 reads MNHEY; CDR2 reads SVGAGI. The CDR3 consists of 13 residues. CDR3 region: CASSSAGYNEQFF. CDR3 DNA: TGTGCCAGCAGTTCCGCGGGGTACAATGAGCAGTTCTTC.

The chain couples TRBV5-6 to TRBJ2-7; 9 bases are a match to TRBD1. The CDR3 spans 14 residues. The ends lost 2 bases at V and 4 bases at J; junction bases unmatched: 4. The germline V gene encodes CDR1 SGHDT and CDR2 YYEEEE. CDR3 in DNA: TGTGCCAGCAGCTTAACCGACAGGGGGTACGAGCAGTACTTC. Protein: CASSLTDRGYEQYF.

The chain links TRBV15 to TRBJ2-2; possible D gene TRBD1, 5 bases. CDR3 size: 16 residues. Germline V gives CDR1 LNHNV, CDR2 YYDKDF (reference sequence). The germline V and J ends were trimmed by 0 bases and 9 bases, with 17 bases remaining between them. The CDR3 coding sequence is TGTGCCACCAGCAGAGAGCTAGGGGTTAGGACCAGGGAGCTGTTTTTT. This encodes CATSRELGVRTRELFF. The complete variable domain, with remaining parts taken from reference TRBV15 and TRBJ2-2, reads DAMVIQNPRYQVTQFGKPVTLSCSQTLNHNVMYWYQQKSSQAPKLLFHYYDKDFNNEADTPDNFQSRRPNTSFCFLDIRSPGLGDTAMYLCATSRELGVRTRELFFGEGSRLTVL.

This clone has more than one count but fewer than ten. This rearrangement joins TRBV19 to TRBJ1-1; no definite D call. Germline V gene data show CDR1 as LNHDA and CDR2 as SQIVND (reference sequence). This CDR3 has 14 amino acids. Trimming shortened V by 5 bases and J by 4 bases, and 14 bases separated the two germline ends. CDR3 sequence reads: CASSPDRSFTEAFF. The CDR3 bases are TGTGCCAGTAGTCCGGACCGAAGTTTCACTGAAGCTTTCTTT.

The chain carries TRBV18 and TRBJ2-5; possible D gene TRBD1, 5 bases. CDR3 length equals 15 residues. CDR1 is KGHSH, CDR2 LQKENI, per germline. Trimming left V 0 bases short and J 2 bases short, with 10 bases between. In nucleotides, the CDR3 is TGTGCCAGCTCACCACCGACAGAAGGGCAAGAGACCCAGTACTTC. It translates to CASSPPTEGQETQYF.

This clone occurred a few times. The chain employs TRBV6-6 and TRBJ1-1; D is ambiguous. This CDR3 contains 12 residues. Germline CDR1 MNHNY, CDR2 SVGAGI (reference sequence). With 8 bases removed from V and 1 base from J, the gap between germline ends came to 8 bases. The chain's CDR3 is CASSWGNTEAFF. CDR3 sequence (DNA): TGTGCCAGCTCTTGGGGGAACACTGAAGCTTTCTTT.

The sample holds a few counts of this clone. The chain carries TRBV30 and TRBJ2-3; D perhaps matches TRBD2 (5 bases). V was clipped by 2 bases and J by 6 bases, with 15 bases between them. Germline-derived CDR1 and CDR2 are GTSNPN and SVGIG (reference sequence). This CDR3 spans 14 amino acids. The CDR3 DNA sequence: TGTGCCTGGAGTCGCTTTCCCCAGCGGGATACGCAGTATTTT. This gives the protein CAWSRFPQRDTQYF. The variable domain in full, completed from reference TRBV30 and TRBJ2-3, reads SQTIHQWPATLVQPVGSPLSLECTVEGTSNPNLYWYRQAAGRGLQLLFYSVGIGQISSEVPQNLSASRPQDRQFILSSKKLLLSDSGFYLCAWSRFPQRDTQYFGPGTRLTVL.

This clone was recorded a few times. The chain employs TRBV2 and TRBJ1-4; TRBD1 aligns across 7 bases. CDR1 and CDR2 (germline): SNHLY, FYNNEI. Unmatched junction bases numbered 0, after V lost 9 bases and J lost 2 bases. This CDR3 is 12 amino acids long. The CDR3 region has the DNA TGTGCCAGGGGACAGACTAATGAAAAACTGTTTTTT. Amino acids: CARGQTNEKLFF.

V usage is TRBV28 and J usage is TRBJ2-2; 7 bases are a match to TRBD2. CDR1 is MDHEN and CDR2 is SYDVKM in the germline V gene. The CDR3 sequence is 15 residues long. V was clipped by 3 bases and J by 5 bases; unmatched bases: 6. CDR3 DNA: TGTGCCAGCAGTTTGAAGCGGGGTGGAACCGGGGAGCTGTTTTTT. Its protein is CASSLKRGGTGELFF. The full variable domain, completed using reference TRBV28 and TRBJ2-2, is DVKVTQSSRYLVKRTGEKVFLECVQDMDHENMFWYRQDPGLGLRLIYFSYDVKMKEKGDIPEGYSVSREKKERFSLILESASTNQTSMYLCASSLKRGGTGELFFGEGSRLTVL.

For the CDR3, the DNA is TGTGCCAGCAGCATCGGCACAGGGGCCGGGAATGAGCAGTTCTTC. Its translation is CASSIGTGAGNEQFF. The chain employs TRBV7-2 and TRBJ2-1, with 7 positions matching TRBD1. Per germline, CDR1 SGHTA and CDR2 FQGNSA. The CDR3 is 15 amino acids. Trimming at V came to 5 bases and at J to 7 bases, leaving 11 bases not matched to a gene.

This clone has a count of ten or more. This sample also contains other DNA sequences that code for the same CDR3. The chain carries TRBV5-1 and TRBJ2-1, with 9 bases aligning to TRBD2. The germline gives CDR1 SGHRS, CDR2 YFSETQ. The CDR3 is 16 amino acids. The V and J ends lost 1 base and 3 bases, in that order; junction bases with no gene match: 5. The CDR3, as DNA: TGCGCCAGCAGCTTGTTAGCGGGAGACGGCTACAATGAGCAGTTCTTC. Its translation is CASSLLAGDGYNEQFF.

The chain combines TRBV7-2 with TRBJ1-2, with 7 bases lining up with TRBD1. V lost 1 base and J lost 4; bases outside the gene matches: 6. Per germline, CDR1 SGHTA and CDR2 FQGNSA. The CDR3 loop spans 15 amino acids. CDR3 nucleotide sequence: TGTGCCAGCAGCTTAGGGGTCACAGGGGCCTATGGCTACACCTTC. It specifies CASSLGVTGAYGYTF. The variable domain in full, with the rest retrieved from reference TRBV7-2 and TRBJ1-2, is GAGVSQSPSNKVTEKGKDVELRCDPISGHTALYWYRQSLGQGLEFLIYFQGNSAPDKSGLPSDRFSAERTGGSVSTLTIQRTQQEDSAVYLCASSLGVTGAYGYTFGSGTRLTVV.

This clone appeared once. The chain recombines TRBV29-1 with TRBJ2-3, with TRBD2 matching over 11 bases. From germline, CDR1 is SQVTM and CDR2 ANQGSEA. The CDR3 extends over 14 amino acids. V was clipped by 4 bases and J by 3 bases; unmatched bases: 3. CDR3 nucleotides: TGCAGCGTTGCCACTAGCGGGAGAACAGATACGCAGTATTTT. The encoded protein is CSVATSGRTDTQYF.

The chain combines TRBV4-3 with TRBJ2-2; D unclear. The V gene's germline CDR1 is LGHNA and CDR2 YSLEER. The CDR3 runs 16 residues. Trimming removed 4 bases at V and 2 bases at J, with 14 bases between. This CDR3 reads CASSLGSQRNTGELFF. For the CDR3, the DNA is TGCGCCAGCAGCCTAGGATCCCAAAGAAACACCGGGGAGCTGTTTTTT.

V and J are TRBV6-5 and TRBJ2-1; a weak D match, TRBD1 (6 bases). V lost 6 bases, J lost 0 bases, and 12 bases lay in between. CDR1 and CDR2 from the germline V gene are MNHEY and SVGAGI. The CDR3 has 15 amino acids. The CDR3 loop reads CASRETGSSYNEQFF. In nucleotides, the CDR3 is TGTGCCAGCAGGGAAACAGGGAGCTCCTACAATGAGCAGTTCTTC.

The rearrangement links TRBV6-4 to TRBJ2-3, with a possible D match to TRBD2 (6 bases). CDR1 is MRHNA, CDR2 SNTAGT, per germline. V lost 6 bases, J lost 2 bases, and 12 bases lay in between. The length of the CDR3 is 14 residues. The CDR3 nucleotides read TGTGCCAGCAGCCCGGACTACACCACAGATACGCAGTATTTT. Protein product: CASSPDYTTDTQYF.